This TCR beta chain is from a study of blood T cell repertoires in COVID-19. The table came from immunoSEQ multiplex PCR; TCRdb's copy has only in-frame clones and leaves some out. The sample yields approximately 260,000 clones, under 90% seen once. Trimming cost V 2 bases and J 1 base, with 9 bases left between them. Per the germline V gene, CDR1 is KGHSH and CDR2 is LQKENI. The CDR3 loop spans 15 amino acids. The rearrangement joins TRBV18 to TRBJ1-5; a possible D gene is TRBD1 (5 bases). The receptor was isolated from a woman aged 60-75 years who had recovered from COVID-19. Sequencing was carried out using PBMCs or T cells enriched from blood (not recorded which). The CDR3 is CASSPAGYSNQPQHF. The CDR3 DNA reads TGTGCCAGCTCACCAGCAGGGTACAGCAATCAGCCCCAGCATTTT.